This TCR beta chain comes out of a study of somatic mutations in cytotoxic T cells in rheumatoid arthritis. Study results and caveats: Adjustment for multiple comparisons was not applied to the slight TRBV07 underrepresentation observed in rheumatoid arthritis patients.

With respect to this clone: The antigen is not known.

Trimming cost V 3 bases and J 3 bases; bases outside gene matches: 5. CDR3 size: 16 residues. Germline V gives CDR1 MNHNY, CDR2 SVGAGI (reference sequence). The table came from immunoSEQ multiplex PCR; TCRdb's copy has only in-frame clones and leaves some out. The sample lists around 15,000 clones, roughly 80% seen once, with about 12% in the top ten. This chain joins TRBV6-6 and TRBJ1-5; 10 bases are a match to TRBD1. The clonotype was recovered from an adult with rheumatoid arthritis. Sequenced sample: CD8+ T cells sorted from blood. CDR3 DNA: TGTGCCAGCAGTTATGAGGGACAGGGGCTCAATCAGCCCCAGCATTTT. Translation: CASSYEGQGLNQPQHF.